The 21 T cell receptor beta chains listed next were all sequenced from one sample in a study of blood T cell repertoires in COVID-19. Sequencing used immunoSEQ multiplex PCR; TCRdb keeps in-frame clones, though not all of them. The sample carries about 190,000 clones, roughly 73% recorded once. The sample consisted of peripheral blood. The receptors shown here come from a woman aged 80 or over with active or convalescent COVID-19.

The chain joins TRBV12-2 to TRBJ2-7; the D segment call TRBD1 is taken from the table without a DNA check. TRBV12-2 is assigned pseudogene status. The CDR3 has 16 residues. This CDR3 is CASRSPGQGRPREQYF. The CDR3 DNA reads TGTGCAAGTCGCTCCCCGGGACAGGGTCGTCCGAGGGAGCAGTACTTC.

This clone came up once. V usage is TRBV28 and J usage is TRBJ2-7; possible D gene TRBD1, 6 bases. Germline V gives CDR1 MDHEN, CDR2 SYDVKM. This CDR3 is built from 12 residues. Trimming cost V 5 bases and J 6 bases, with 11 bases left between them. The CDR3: CASSQQGSEQYF. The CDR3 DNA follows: TGTGCCAGCAGTCAACAGGGATCCGAGCAGTACTTC.

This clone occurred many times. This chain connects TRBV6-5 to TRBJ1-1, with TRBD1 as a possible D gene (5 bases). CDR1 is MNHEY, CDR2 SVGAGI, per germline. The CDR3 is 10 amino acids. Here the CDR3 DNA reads TGTGGGACGGGGGGCACTGAAGCTTTCTTT. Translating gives CGTGGTEAFF.

CDR3 nucleotide sequence: TGTGCCATCACTAAACAGCGGGGAAGCACAGATACGCAGTATTTT. It translates to CAITKQRGSTDTQYF. This chain connects TRBV10-3 to TRBJ2-3; TRBD2 matches 7 bases. The germline gives CDR1 ENHRY, CDR2 SYGVKD. The CDR3 totals 15 residues. Trimming removed 7 bases from V and 0 bases from J; junction bases left unmatched: 7.

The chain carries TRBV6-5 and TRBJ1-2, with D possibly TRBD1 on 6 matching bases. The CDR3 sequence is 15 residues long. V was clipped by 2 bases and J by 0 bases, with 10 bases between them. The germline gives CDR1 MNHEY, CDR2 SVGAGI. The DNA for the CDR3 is TGTGCCAGCAGTTACGACAGGCTGGCTAACTATGGCTACACCTTC. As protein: CASSYDRLANYGYTF.

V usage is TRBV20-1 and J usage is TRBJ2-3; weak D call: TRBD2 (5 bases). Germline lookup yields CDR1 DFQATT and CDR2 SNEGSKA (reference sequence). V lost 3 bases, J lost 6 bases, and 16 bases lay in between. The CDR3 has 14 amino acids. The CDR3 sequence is CSASAPASPDTQYF. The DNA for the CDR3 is TGCAGTGCTAGTGCCCCGGCTAGCCCCGATACGCAGTATTTT.

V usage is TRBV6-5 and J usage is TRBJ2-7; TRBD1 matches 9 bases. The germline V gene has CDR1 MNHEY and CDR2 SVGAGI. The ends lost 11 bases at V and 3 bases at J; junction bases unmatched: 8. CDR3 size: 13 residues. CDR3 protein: CASQQGADYEQYF. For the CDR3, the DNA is TGTGCCTCACAACAGGGGGCGGACTACGAGCAGTACTTC.

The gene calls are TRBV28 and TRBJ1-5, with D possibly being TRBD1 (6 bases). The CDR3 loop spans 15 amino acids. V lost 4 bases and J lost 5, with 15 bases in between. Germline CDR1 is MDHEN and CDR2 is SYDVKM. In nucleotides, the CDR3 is TGTGCCAGCAGTTCTCCGGGGGGGCCGGATCAGCCCCAGCATTTT. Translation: CASSSPGGPDQPQHF. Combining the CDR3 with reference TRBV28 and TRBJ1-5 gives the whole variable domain DVKVTQSSRYLVKRTGEKVFLECVQDMDHENMFWYRQDPGLGLRLIYFSYDVKMKEKGDIPEGYSVSREKKERFSLILESASTNQTSMYLCASSSPGGPDQPQHFGDGTRLSIL.

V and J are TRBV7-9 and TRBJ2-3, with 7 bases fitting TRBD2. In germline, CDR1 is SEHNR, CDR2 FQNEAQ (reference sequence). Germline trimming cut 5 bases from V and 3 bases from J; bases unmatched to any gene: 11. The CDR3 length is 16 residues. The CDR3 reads CASSTSVRAGTDTQYF. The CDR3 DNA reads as TGTGCCAGCAGCACTAGCGTCCGGGCCGGGACAGATACGCAGTATTTT.

CDR3 region: CASSQDSQGAQDGYTF. CDR3 bases: TGTGCCAGCAGCCAAGATAGTCAGGGGGCGCAGGATGGCTACACCTTC. The genes are TRBV3-1 (or the pseudogene TRBV3-2) and TRBJ1-2, with TRBD1 matching over 8 bases. V was pared by 0 bases and J by 6 bases, with 9 bases of the junction left unmatched. The CDR3 length is 16 residues. From germline, CDR1 is LGHDT and CDR2 YNNKEL (reference sequence).

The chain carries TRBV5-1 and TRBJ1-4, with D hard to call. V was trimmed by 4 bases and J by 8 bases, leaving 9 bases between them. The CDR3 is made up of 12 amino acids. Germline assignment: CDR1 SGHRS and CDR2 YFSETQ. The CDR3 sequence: CASSPGGEKLFF. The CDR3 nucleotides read TGCGCCAGCAGCCCGGGTGGGGAAAAACTGTTTTTT.

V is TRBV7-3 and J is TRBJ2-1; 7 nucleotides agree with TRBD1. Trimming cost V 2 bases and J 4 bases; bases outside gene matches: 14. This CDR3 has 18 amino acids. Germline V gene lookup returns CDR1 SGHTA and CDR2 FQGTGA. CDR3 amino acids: CASSLGPLNRGGYNEQFF. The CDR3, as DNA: TGTGCCAGCAGCTTAGGTCCCCTCAACAGGGGTGGGTACAATGAGCAGTTCTTC.

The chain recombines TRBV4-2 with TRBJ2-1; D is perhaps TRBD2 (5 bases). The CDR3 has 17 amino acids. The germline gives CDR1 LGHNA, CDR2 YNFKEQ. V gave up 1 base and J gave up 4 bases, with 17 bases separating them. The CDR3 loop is CASSQGRHAGGYNEQFF. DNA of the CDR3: TGTGCCAGCAGCCAAGGCCGGCACGCGGGTGGATACAATGAGCAGTTCTTC.

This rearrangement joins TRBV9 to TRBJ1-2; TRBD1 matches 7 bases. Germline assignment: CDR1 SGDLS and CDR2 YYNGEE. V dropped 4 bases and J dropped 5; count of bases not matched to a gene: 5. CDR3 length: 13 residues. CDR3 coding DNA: TGTGCCAGCAGCCCAGGGACAGCATATGGCTACACCTTC. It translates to CASSPGTAYGYTF.

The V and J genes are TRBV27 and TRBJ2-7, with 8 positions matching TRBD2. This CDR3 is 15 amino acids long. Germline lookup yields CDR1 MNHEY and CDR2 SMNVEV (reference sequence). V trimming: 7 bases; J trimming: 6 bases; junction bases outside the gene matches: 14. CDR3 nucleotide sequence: TGTGCCAGCACCGCATTACCGGGACTAGGGGGCGAGCAGTACTTC. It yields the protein CASTALPGLGGEQYF.

In DNA, the CDR3 is TGTGCCAGCAGCGGGGGGTCGGGTAGCGGGATCACCGGGGAGCTGTTTTTT. Protein sequence: CASSGGSGSGITGELFF. The chain recombines TRBV5-4 with TRBJ2-2, with TRBD2 matching 8 bases. This CDR3 comprises 17 residues. Germline V gives CDR1 SGHNT, CDR2 YYREEE (reference sequence). Trimming cost V 4 bases and J 4 bases; bases outside gene matches: 12.

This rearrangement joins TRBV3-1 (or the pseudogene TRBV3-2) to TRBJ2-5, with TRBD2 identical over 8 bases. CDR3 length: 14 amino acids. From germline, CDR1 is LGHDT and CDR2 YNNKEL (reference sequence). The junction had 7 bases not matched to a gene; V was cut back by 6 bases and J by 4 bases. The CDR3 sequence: CASRELGGGETQYF. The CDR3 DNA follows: TGTGCCAGCAGGGAACTCGGGGGGGGAGAGACCCAGTACTTC.

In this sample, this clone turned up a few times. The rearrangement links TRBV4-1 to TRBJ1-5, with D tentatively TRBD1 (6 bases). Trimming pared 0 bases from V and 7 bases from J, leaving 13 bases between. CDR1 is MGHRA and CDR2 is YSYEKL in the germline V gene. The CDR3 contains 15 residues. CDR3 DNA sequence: TGCGCCAGCAGCCAAGAGGTACAGGGTTACCAGCCCCAGCATTTT. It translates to CASSQEVQGYQPQHF.

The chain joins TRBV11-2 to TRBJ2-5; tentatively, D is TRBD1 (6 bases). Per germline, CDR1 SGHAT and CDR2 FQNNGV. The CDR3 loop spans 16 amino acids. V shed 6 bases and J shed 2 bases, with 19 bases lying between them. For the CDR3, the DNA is TGTGCCAGCAGTCGCGGGTGGGGACAAATGCAAGAGACCCAGTACTTC. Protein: CASSRGWGQMQETQYF.

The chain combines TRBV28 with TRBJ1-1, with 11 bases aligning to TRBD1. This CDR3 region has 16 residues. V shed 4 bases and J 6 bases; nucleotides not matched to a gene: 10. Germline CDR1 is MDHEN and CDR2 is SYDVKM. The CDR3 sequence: CASSYLRTGGMAEAFF. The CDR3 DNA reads TGTGCCAGCAGTTACCTGAGGACAGGGGGCATGGCTGAAGCTTTCTTT.

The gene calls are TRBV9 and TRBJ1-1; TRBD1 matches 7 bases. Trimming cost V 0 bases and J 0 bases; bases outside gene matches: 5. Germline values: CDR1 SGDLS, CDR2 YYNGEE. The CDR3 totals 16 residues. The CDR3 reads CASSVEVTGVNTEAFF. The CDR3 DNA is TGTGCCAGCAGCGTAGAGGTTACAGGGGTGAACACTGAAGCTTTCTTT.